This T cell receptor (beta chain) was recovered during a study of blood T cell repertoires in COVID-19. The overall study: Samples came from the United States, Italy and Spain, spanning acute and convalescent COVID-19. Nucleic acid was either cDNA or gDNA, and it came from T cells, B-cell-depleted T cells, or PBMCs.

In the source study's methods: Amplification with reference gene primers provided the estimates of nucleated cell counts. Profiled with immunoSEQ multiplex PCR; TCRdb holds only in-frame clones, not every one. V, J and clone size reflect that table, while D and trimming were determined from the DNA. Of about 99,000 clones listed, 84% are singletons. The sample comprised peripheral blood. The receptor comes from a human donor in a cohort sampled during active or convalescent COVID-19.

The CDR3 sequence is CASSQHSGGAGGTGELFF. The CDR3 bases are TGTGCCAGCAGCCAACATAGCGGGGGGGCAGGCGGCACCGGGGAGCTGTTTTTT. The chain carries TRBV3-1 (or the pseudogene TRBV3-2) and TRBJ2-2; TRBD2 aligns across 11 bases. Germline V gives CDR1 LGHDT, CDR2 YNNKEL (reference sequence). This CDR3 comprises 18 residues. The V segment lost 2 bases and the J segment 4 bases; nucleotides outside the gene matches: 9.